What follows are 3 T cell receptor beta chains derived from one specimen sequenced in a study of shared clonotypes between healthy human individuals. Sequencing was performed with immunoSEQ multiplex PCR; in TCRdb, only in-frame clones are kept and a portion is missing. The sample lists some 1,100,000 clones, approximately 78% occurring once. The material sequenced was memory CD4+ T cells from PBMCs. Subset: CD45RA-negative fraction. The receptors come from a man between 18 and 35 years old in good health. Some clones in this sample may be carry-over from other donors' samples.

The chain joins TRBV5-1 to TRBJ2-6; D not certain. The CDR3 sequence is 16 residues long. Germline loops: CDR1 SGHRS, CDR2 YFSETQ. Between the trimmed V and J ends, which lost 4 bases and 0 bases, there was a span of 11 bases. CDR3 nucleotides: TGCGCCAGCAGCCTTGGACCCATCTCTGGGGCCAACGTCCTGACTTTC. Translation gives CASSLGPISGANVLTF.

V is TRBV6-1 and J is TRBJ1-2; D is unresolved. CDR1 and CDR2 (germline): MNHNS, SASEGT. CDR3 length: 15 residues. Trimming stripped 3 bases from V and 1 base from J, with 12 bases between. The CDR3 loop reads CASSENGGGNYGYTF. CDR3 DNA sequence: TGTGCCAGCAGTGAGAATGGTGGAGGTAACTATGGCTACACCTTC.

This clone was seen a few times. The chain has TRBV2 and TRBJ2-7, with D unresolved. Germline CDR1 reads SNHLY; CDR2 reads FYNNEI. This CDR3 contains 13 residues. Trimming removed 5 bases from V and 6 bases from J, with 14 bases in between. The CDR3 region is CASSRRRGSEQYF. Written as DNA, the CDR3 is TGTGCCAGCAGTCGTCGTCGTGGCAGCGAGCAGTACTTC.